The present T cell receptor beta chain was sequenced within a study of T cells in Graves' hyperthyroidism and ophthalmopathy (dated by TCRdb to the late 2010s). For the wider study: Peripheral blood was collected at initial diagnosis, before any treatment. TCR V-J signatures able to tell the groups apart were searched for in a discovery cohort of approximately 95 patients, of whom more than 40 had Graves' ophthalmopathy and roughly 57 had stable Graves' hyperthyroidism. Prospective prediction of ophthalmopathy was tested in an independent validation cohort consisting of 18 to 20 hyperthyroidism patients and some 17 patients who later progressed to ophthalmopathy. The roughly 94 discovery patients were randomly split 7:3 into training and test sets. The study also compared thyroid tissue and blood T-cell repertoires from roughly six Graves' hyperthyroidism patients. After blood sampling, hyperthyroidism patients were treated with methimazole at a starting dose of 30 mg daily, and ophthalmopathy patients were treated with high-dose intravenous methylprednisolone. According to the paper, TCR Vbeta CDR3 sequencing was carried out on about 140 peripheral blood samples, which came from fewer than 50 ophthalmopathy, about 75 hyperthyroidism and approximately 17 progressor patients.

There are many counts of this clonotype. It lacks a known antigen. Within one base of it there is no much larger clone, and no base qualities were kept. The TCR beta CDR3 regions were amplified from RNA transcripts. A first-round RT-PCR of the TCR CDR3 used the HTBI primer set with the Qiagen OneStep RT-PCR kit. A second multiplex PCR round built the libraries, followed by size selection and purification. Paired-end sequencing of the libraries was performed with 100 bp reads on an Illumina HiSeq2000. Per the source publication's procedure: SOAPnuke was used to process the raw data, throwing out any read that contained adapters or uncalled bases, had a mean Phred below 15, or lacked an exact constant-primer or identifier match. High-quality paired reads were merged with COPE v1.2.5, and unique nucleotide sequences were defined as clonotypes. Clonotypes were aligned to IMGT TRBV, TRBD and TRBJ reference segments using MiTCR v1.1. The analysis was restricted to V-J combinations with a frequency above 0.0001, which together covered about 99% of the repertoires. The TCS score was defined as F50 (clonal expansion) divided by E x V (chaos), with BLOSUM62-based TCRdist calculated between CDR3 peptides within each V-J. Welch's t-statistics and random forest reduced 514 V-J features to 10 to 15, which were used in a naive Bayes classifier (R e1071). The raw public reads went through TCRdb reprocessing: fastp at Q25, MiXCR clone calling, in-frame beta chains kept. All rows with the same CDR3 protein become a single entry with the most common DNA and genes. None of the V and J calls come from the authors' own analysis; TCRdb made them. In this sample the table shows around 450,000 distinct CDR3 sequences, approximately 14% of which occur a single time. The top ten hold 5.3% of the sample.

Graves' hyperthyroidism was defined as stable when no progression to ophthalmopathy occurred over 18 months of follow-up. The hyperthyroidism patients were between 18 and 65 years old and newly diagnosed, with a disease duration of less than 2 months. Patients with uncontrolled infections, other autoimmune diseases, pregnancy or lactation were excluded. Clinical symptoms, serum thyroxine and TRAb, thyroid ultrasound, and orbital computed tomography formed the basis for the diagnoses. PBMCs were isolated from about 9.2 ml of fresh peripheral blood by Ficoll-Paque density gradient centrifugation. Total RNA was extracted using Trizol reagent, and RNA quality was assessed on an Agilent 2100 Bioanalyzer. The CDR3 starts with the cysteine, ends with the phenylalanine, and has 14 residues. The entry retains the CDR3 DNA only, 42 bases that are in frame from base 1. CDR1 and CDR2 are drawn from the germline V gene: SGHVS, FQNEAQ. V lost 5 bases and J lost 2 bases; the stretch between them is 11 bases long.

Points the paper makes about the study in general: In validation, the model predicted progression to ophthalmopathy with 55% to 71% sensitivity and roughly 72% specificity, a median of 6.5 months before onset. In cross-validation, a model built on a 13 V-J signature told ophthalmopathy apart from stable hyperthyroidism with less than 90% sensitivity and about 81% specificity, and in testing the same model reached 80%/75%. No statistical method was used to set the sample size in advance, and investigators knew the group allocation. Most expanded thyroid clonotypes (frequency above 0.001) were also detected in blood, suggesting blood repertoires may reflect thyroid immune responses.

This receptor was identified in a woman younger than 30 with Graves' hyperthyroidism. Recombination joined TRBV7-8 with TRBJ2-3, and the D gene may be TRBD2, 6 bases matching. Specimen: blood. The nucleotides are TGTGCCAGCAGCCCGGGGGAGTACACAGATACGCAGTATTTT. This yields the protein CASSPGEYTDTQYF.